These 18 T cell receptor beta chains were all obtained from the same sample, sequenced in a study of T-cell memory formation after mild COVID-19. TCRdb itself ran the 5' RACE reads through MiXCR, one entry per CDR3 protein. This sample carries about 420,000 distinct CDR3 sequences, 23% of them seen once, and the ten largest clones take over 10%. The sequenced sample consisted of PBMCs or a T cell subset sorted from them (not recorded which). The receptors here all came from an adult woman who had mild COVID-19 (a few samples of this study predate the infection). Cell type and time point are not known.

The chain couples TRBV12-3 or TRBV12-4 to TRBJ1-5, with D unclear. Trimming cost V 5 bases and J 0 bases, with 8 bases left between them. This CDR3 is 14 amino acids long. CDR3 sequence reads: CASSPSNSNQPQHF. DNA of the CDR3: TGTGCCAGCAGTCCGTCTAATAGCAATCAGCCCCAGCATTTT.

There are a few counts of this clonotype. The chain is built from TRBV6-5 and TRBJ2-7; 7 bases line up with TRBD2. Germline V gene data show CDR1 as MNHEY and CDR2 as SVGAGI. V shed 6 bases and J 0 bases; nucleotides not matched to a gene: 11. The CDR3 extends over 16 amino acids. The CDR3 sequence: CASSDTSVPFSYEQYF. In DNA, the CDR3 is TGTGCCAGCAGCGATACTAGCGTCCCATTCTCCTACGAGCAGTACTTC.

The chain combines TRBV7-2 with TRBJ2-1; TRBD2 is a possible D gene (5 bases). The germline V and J ends were trimmed by 3 bases and 0 bases, with 24 bases remaining between them. Germline V gene sequence: CDR1 SGHTA, CDR2 FQGNSA. The CDR3 is made up of 20 amino acids. CDR3 bases: TGTGCCAGCAGCTTCTTCCGGAGTGGGTCCAAGGCGGGCTCCTACAATGAGCAGTTCTTC. Its protein is CASSFFRSGSKAGSYNEQFF.

This clonotype has only a few counts. This chain joins TRBV6-5 and TRBJ2-7; unclear D gene. CDR1 and CDR2 from the germline V gene are MNHEY and SVGAGI. Trimming took 0 bases from V and 3 from J, leaving 6 bases between them. The CDR3 extends over 13 amino acids. The CDR3 here is CASSYSKGYEQYF. In DNA, the CDR3 is TGTGCCAGCAGTTACTCGAAGGGCTACGAGCAGTACTTC.

A few counts support this clonotype. The V call is TRBV6-2 or TRBV6-3, the J call TRBJ2-7, with 8 positions matching TRBD1. The V segment lost 6 bases and the J segment 2 bases; nucleotides outside the gene matches: 9. CDR1 is MNHEY and CDR2 is SVGEGT in the germline V gene. The CDR3 is 15 amino acids. CDR3 DNA sequence: TGTGCCAGCAGACGCGGACAGGGCTCCACCTACGAGCAGTACTTC. Residues: CASRRGQGSTYEQYF.

The table lists this clonotype with many counts. The chain employs TRBV9 and TRBJ2-7, with 8 bases fitting TRBD1. V was pared by 2 bases and J by 2 bases, with 9 bases of the junction left unmatched. The CDR3 extends over 16 amino acids. The V gene's germline CDR1 is SGDLS and CDR2 YYNGEE. The CDR3 DNA reads as TGTGCCAGCAGCGTCGGGCCCAGGGGGCGAGCCTACGAGCAGTACTTC. This translates into CASSVGPRGRAYEQYF.

This clonotype was observed a handful of times. The V gene is TRBV30, the J gene TRBJ2-1; D uncertain. The germline V gene has CDR1 GTSNPN and CDR2 SVGIG (reference sequence). The CDR3 has 10 residues. Trimming removed 0 bases at V and 7 bases at J, with 1 base between. This chain's CDR3 is CAWSVNEQFF. Written as DNA, the CDR3 is TGTGCCTGGAGTGTAAATGAGCAGTTCTTC.

V is TRBV24-1 and J is TRBJ1-1; D is uncertain. The germline CDR1 and CDR2 sequences are KGHDR and SFDVKD. The CDR3 totals 14 residues. Between the trimmed V and J ends, which lost 6 bases and 9 bases, there was a span of 19 bases. For the CDR3, the DNA is TGTGCCACCAGTCCTAATTCGGGTTTTCCAAAAGCTTTCTTT. Translating gives CATSPNSGFPKAFF.

This clonotype has just a few counts. The chain has TRBV9 and TRBJ2-5, with D possibly being TRBD2 (6 bases). The length of the CDR3 is 15 residues. Trimming stripped 4 bases from V and 3 bases from J, with 16 bases between. Per the germline V gene, CDR1 is SGDLS and CDR2 is YYNGEE. For the CDR3, the DNA is TGTGCCAGCAGCTCTCCGGTGAGGGAGGAAGAGACCCAGTACTTC. It yields the protein CASSSPVREEETQYF.

The chain carries TRBV7-3 and TRBJ2-2, with 15 nucleotides matching TRBD2. This CDR3 comprises 20 residues. With 5 bases clipped from V and 3 bases from J, the junction kept 13 bases outside the gene matches. In germline, CDR1 is SGHTA, CDR2 FQGTGA. For the CDR3, the DNA is TGTGCCAGCAGCCCAACCCATGGACTAGCGGGGGGGCCCTACACCGGGGAGCTGTTTTTT. This codes for CASSPTHGLAGGPYTGELFF.

The chain is built from TRBV11-2 and TRBJ1-1, with D unresolved. The V and J ends lost 5 bases and 1 base respectively, with 11 bases between them. The CDR3 sequence is 14 residues long. The germline V gene has CDR1 SGHAT and CDR2 FQNNGV. The CDR3 reads CASSPSEANTEAFF. CDR3 DNA: TGTGCCAGCAGCCCCTCGGAAGCGAACACTGAAGCTTTCTTT.

In its sample, this clonotype was seen a few times. V usage is TRBV11-2 and J usage is TRBJ2-7; TRBD2 agrees at 9 bases. The CDR3 covers 15 residues. With V trimmed by 4 bases and J by 1 base, 5 bases remained unmatched. The germline gives CDR1 SGHAT, CDR2 FQNNGV. The CDR3 bases are TGTGCCAGCAGCTCTAGCGGGGTGCGTTCCTACGAGCAGTACTTC. Translating it yields CASSSSGVRSYEQYF.

The chain couples TRBV7-9 to TRBJ1-2; D remains unclear. Trimming pared 6 bases from V and 7 bases from J, leaving 15 bases between. The CDR3 covers 13 residues. Germline V gives CDR1 SEHNR, CDR2 FQNEAQ (reference sequence). The CDR3 loop is CASSSTGGRGYTF. The CDR3 region has the DNA TGTGCCAGCAGTTCCACGGGTGGTCGTGGCTACACCTTC.

The chain recombines TRBV7-2 with TRBJ1-1; tentative D call: TRBD1 (5 bases). The V gene's germline CDR1 is SGHTA and CDR2 FQGNSA. Trimming removed 1 base at V and 1 base at J, with 16 bases between. The CDR3 spans 17 residues. CDR3 sequence (DNA): TGTGCCAGCAGCTTAGAACGACCAGACAGACGGAACACTGAAGCTTTCTTT. Its protein product is CASSLERPDRRNTEAFF.

The J gene is TRBJ2-2, the V gene TRBV7-6; D gene uncertain. With 2 bases removed from V and 0 bases from J, the gap between germline ends came to 16 bases. The CDR3 runs 18 residues. Germline CDR1 and CDR2: SGHVS and FNYEAQ. Here the CDR3 DNA reads TGTGCCAGCAGCTTAAGAATCTCCGGAAGATCGAACACCGGGGAGCTGTTTTTT. Its protein product is CASSLRISGRSNTGELFF.

The chain links TRBV5-5 to TRBJ2-7, with D perhaps given as TRBD1 or TRBD2 (5 bases each). CDR1 is SGHKS, CDR2 YYEKEE, per germline (reference sequence). The CDR3 is 18 residues long. V was clipped by 3 bases and J by 3 bases, with 25 bases between them. CDR3 in DNA: TGTGCCAGCAGCTCGGGCGACAAACCGGGGCCTACCTACTACGAGCAGTACTTC. As protein: CASSSGDKPGPTYYEQYF.

The genes are TRBV7-6 and TRBJ1-1; D not certain. Germline CDR1 and CDR2: SGHVS and FNYEAQ. The V end lost 3 bases, the J end lost 5 bases, and 10 bases lay between the germline ends. There are 13 residues in the CDR3. CDR3 DNA: TGTGCCAGCAGCTTGGTGTGGGGAACTGAAGCTTTCTTT. It is translated as CASSLVWGTEAFF.

This clonotype has only a few counts. The chain uses TRBV12-3 or TRBV12-4 and TRBJ2-5; D ambiguous. This CDR3 region has 13 residues. V shed 5 bases and J shed 5 bases, with 12 bases lying between them. CDR3 sequence: CASSPPPRETQYF. The DNA for the CDR3 is TGTGCCAGCAGTCCCCCCCCACGGGAGACCCAGTACTTC.